One and the same sample provided the 17 T cell receptor beta chains below, sequenced in a study of response to subunit inactivated influenza vaccine. TCRdb re-derived calls from the RT-PCR reads in MiXCR, one entry per CDR3 protein. The table lists some 500,000 distinct CDR3 sequences, about 25% of them singletons. Sequenced material: CD4+ T cells sorted from PBMCs, taken roughly 5 days after vaccination. Every receptor here comes from a man in his fifties who received an inactivated influenza vaccine.

V gene TRBV7-9 combines with J gene TRBJ2-1, with D possibly being TRBD1 or TRBD2 (5 bases each). Germline lookup yields CDR1 SEHNR and CDR2 FQNEAQ (reference sequence). V shed 5 bases and J shed 7 bases, with 15 bases lying between them. This CDR3 comprises 14 residues. CDR3 in DNA: TGTGCCAGCAGCGGTCCGGGGACGGGAAATGAGCAGTTCTTC. Translated: CASSGPGTGNEQFF.

The genes are TRBV7-2 and TRBJ2-3; 7 bases agree with TRBD2. Germline values: CDR1 SGHTA, CDR2 FQGNSA. The CDR3 extends over 15 amino acids. J lost 2 bases, V lost 4 bases, and 6 bases had no gene match. The CDR3 region has the DNA TGTGCCAGCAGCTACCTAGCGGCATCCACAGATACGCAGTATTTT. Its protein is CASSYLAASTDTQYF.

This clonotype has a handful of counts. The chain joins TRBV12-3 or TRBV12-4 to TRBJ2-1; weak D call: TRBD1 (5 bases). The CDR3 sequence is 13 residues long. V lost 2 bases, J lost 12 bases, and 14 bases lay in between. CDR3 nucleotides: TGTGCCAGCAGTTTACAGGGTGGGTTGGGGCAGTTCTTC. Translated: CASSLQGGLGQFF.

The rearrangement links TRBV20-1 to TRBJ1-5, with D possibly TRBD1 on 5 matching bases. CDR1 and CDR2 from the germline V gene are DFQATT and SNEGSKA (reference sequence). The CDR3 has 12 residues. The V gene lost 7 bases and the J gene lost 11 bases, with 18 bases spanning the gap. The CDR3 DNA is TGCAGTGTTTCCGGGACTCGAATGGCCCAGCATTTT. Translated: CSVSGTRMAQHF.

This clonotype was picked up a small number of times. This chain connects TRBV20-1 to TRBJ2-7; 14 bases fit TRBD2. V was pared by 5 bases and J by 4 bases, with 10 bases of the junction left unmatched. CDR1 is DFQATT and CDR2 is SNEGSKA in the germline V gene (reference sequence). The CDR3 has 16 residues. The CDR3 DNA reads TGCAGTGCTGCCGGGACTAGCGGGAGCCCGCCTTACGAGCAGTACTTC. Encoded protein: CSAAGTSGSPPYEQYF.

V usage is TRBV20-1 and J usage is TRBJ1-6; 10 nucleotides match TRBD1. The CDR3 totals 14 residues. The germline V gene has CDR1 DFQATT and CDR2 SNEGSKA (reference sequence). J lost 6 bases, V lost 4 bases, and 3 bases had no gene match. For the CDR3, the DNA is TGCAGTGCTACAGGGACAGGGGTTAATTCACCCCTCCACTTT. It yields the protein CSATGTGVNSPLHF.

This clonotype was detected only a few times. The rearrangement uses TRBV4-3 and TRBJ1-4; D unresolved. With 2 bases removed from V and 0 bases from J, the gap between germline ends came to 4 bases. Germline V gives CDR1 LGHNA, CDR2 YSLEER. The CDR3 has 14 residues. The CDR3: CASSQMATNEKLFF. The CDR3 nucleotides are TGCGCCAGCAGCCAAATGGCAACTAATGAAAAACTGTTTTTT.

The rearrangement joins TRBV20-1 to TRBJ2-1; D might be TRBD1 (5 bases). The V and J ends lost 2 bases and 12 bases respectively, with 14 bases between them. Looked up from germline, CDR1 is DFQATT and CDR2 is SNEGSKA (reference sequence). The CDR3 consists of 12 residues. Written as DNA, the CDR3 is TGCAGTGCTAGAAAGGACACACACGGGCAGTTCTTC. The encoded protein is CSARKDTHGQFF.

This chain joins TRBV20-1 and TRBJ1-5; 7 bases align to TRBD1. The CDR3 runs 15 residues. The V segment lost 3 bases and the J segment 4 bases; nucleotides outside the gene matches: 9. The germline gives CDR1 DFQATT, CDR2 SNEGSKA (reference sequence). The CDR3 sequence is CSASPQGTANQPQHF. CDR3 sequence (DNA): TGCAGTGCTAGCCCACAGGGGACAGCTAATCAGCCCCAGCATTTT.

The rearrangement uses TRBV12-3 or TRBV12-4 and TRBJ1-2; D is possibly TRBD1 (6 bases). The V end was cut by 6 bases, the J end by 0 bases, with 11 bases between. This CDR3 comprises 14 residues. CDR3 sequence reads: CASSQTGANYGYTF. As DNA, the CDR3 is TGTGCCAGCAGCCAGACAGGAGCTAACTATGGCTACACCTTC.

V usage is TRBV20-1 and J usage is TRBJ2-1; a possible D gene is TRBD2 (6 bases). The V and J ends lost 1 base and 0 bases respectively, with 16 bases between them. This CDR3 is built from 17 residues. Germline V gives CDR1 DFQATT, CDR2 SNEGSKA (reference sequence). The CDR3 is CSARGAGLLLSYNEQFF. The CDR3 bases are TGCAGTGCTAGAGGGGCGGGACTTCTCCTCTCCTACAATGAGCAGTTCTTC.

The chain recombines TRBV27 with TRBJ2-1; 9 bases agree with TRBD1. Germline lookup yields CDR1 MNHEY and CDR2 SMNVEV (reference sequence). Losses at the gene ends were 3 bases for V and 9 bases for J; bases not matched to a gene: 6. This CDR3 is 14 amino acids long. The CDR3 DNA reads as TGTGCCAGCAGTTTTGGGACAGGGTTAAGTGAGCAGTTCTTC. Encoded protein: CASSFGTGLSEQFF.

In its sample, this clonotype was seen a few times. The chain has TRBV10-3 and TRBJ2-5; TRBD2 aligns across 7 bases. The germline gives CDR1 ENHRY, CDR2 SYGVKD. V dropped 6 bases and J dropped 5; count of bases not matched to a gene: 6. The CDR3 length is 13 residues. This chain's CDR3 is CAISQREGETQYF. CDR3 coding DNA: TGTGCCATCAGCCAGCGGGAAGGGGAGACCCAGTACTTC.

The chain recombines TRBV6-5 with TRBJ2-5, with D uncertain. The CDR3 has 15 residues. Germline CDR1 reads MNHEY; CDR2 reads SVGAGI. The V gene lost 2 bases and the J gene lost 2 bases, with 12 bases spanning the gap. DNA for the CDR3: TGTGCCAGCAGTTACAGGACGAGACTTCAAGAGACCCAGTACTTC. Amino acids: CASSYRTRLQETQYF.

The CDR3 bases are TGCAGTGCTAGATTAGCGAACACAGATACGCAGTATTTT. Translated, it gives CSARLANTDTQYF. This chain connects TRBV20-1 to TRBJ2-3; tentatively, D is TRBD2 (5 bases). V lost 2 bases and J 2 bases, leaving 8 bases between the germline ends. The CDR3 has 13 residues. Germline V gene data show CDR1 as DFQATT and CDR2 as SNEGSKA (reference sequence).

This clonotype occurred a few times. J is TRBJ1-2 and V is TRBV15; D is unresolved. Germline V gene lookup returns CDR1 LNHNV and CDR2 YYDKDF (reference sequence). This CDR3 has 14 amino acids. Deletions cut 4 bases from V and 2 bases from J, with 11 bases between. The CDR3 sequence is CATSKKDGNYGYTF. CDR3 nucleotides: TGTGCCACCAGCAAAAAGGACGGGAACTATGGCTACACCTTC.

The CDR3 protein is CASRPGQGISPLHF. For the CDR3, the DNA is TGTGCCAGCAGACCGGGACAGGGGATTTCACCCCTCCACTTT. The V and J genes are TRBV12-3 or TRBV12-4 and TRBJ1-6, with TRBD1 matching 10 bases. The CDR3 extends over 14 amino acids. V was pared by 6 bases and J by 9 bases, with 5 bases of the junction left unmatched.